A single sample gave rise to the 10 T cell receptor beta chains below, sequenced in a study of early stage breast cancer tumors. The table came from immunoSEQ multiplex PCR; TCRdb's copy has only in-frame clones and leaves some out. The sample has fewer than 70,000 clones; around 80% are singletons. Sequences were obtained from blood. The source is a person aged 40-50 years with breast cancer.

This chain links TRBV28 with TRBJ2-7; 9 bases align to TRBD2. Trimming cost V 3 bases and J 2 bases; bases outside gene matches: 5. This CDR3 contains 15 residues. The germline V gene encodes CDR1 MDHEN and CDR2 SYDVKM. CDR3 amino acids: CASSFSTSGAYEQYF. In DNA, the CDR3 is TGTGCCAGCAGTTTCTCGACTAGCGGAGCCTACGAGCAGTACTTC.

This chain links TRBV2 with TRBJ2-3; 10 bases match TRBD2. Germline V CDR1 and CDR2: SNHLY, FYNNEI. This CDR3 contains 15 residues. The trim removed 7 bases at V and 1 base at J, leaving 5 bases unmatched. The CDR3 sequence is CASTAGLAGTDTQYF. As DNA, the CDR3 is TGTGCCAGCACCGCCGGACTAGCGGGCACAGATACGCAGTATTTT.

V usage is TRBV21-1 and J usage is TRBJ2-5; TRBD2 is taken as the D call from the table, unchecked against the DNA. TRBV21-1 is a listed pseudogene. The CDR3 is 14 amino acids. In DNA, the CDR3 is TGTGCCAGCAGCAAAGTTGCGGGTCCAGAGACCCAGTACTTC. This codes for CASSKVAGPETQYF.

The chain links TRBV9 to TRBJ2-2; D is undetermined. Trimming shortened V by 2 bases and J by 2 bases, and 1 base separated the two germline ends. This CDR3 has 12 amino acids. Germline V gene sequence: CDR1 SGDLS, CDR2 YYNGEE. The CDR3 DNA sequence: TGTGCCAGCAGCGTTAACACCGGGGAGCTGTTTTTT. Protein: CASSVNTGELFF. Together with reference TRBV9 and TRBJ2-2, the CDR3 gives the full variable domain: DSGVTQTPKHLITATGQRVTLRCSPRSGDLSVYWYQQSLDQGLQFLIQYYNGEERAKGNILERFSAQQFPDLHSELNLSSLELGDSALYFCASSVNTGELFFGEGSRLTVL.

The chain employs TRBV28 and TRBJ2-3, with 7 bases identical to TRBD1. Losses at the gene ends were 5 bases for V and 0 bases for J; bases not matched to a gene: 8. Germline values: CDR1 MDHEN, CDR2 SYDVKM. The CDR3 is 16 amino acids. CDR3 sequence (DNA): TGTGCCAGCAGTACTAACAGGGGCCCAAGCACAGATACGCAGTATTTT. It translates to CASSTNRGPSTDTQYF. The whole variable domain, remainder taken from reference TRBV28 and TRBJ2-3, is DVKVTQSSRYLVKRTGEKVFLECVQDMDHENMFWYRQDPGLGLRLIYFSYDVKMKEKGDIPEGYSVSREKKERFSLILESASTNQTSMYLCASSTNRGPSTDTQYFGPGTRLTVL.

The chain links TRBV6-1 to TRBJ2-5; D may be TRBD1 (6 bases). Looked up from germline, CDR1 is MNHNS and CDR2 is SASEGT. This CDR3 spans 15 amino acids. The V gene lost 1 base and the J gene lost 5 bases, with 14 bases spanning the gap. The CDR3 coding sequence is TGTGCCAGCAGTGAAGAGAGGGGGACAAGCGAGACCCAGTACTTC. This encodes CASSEERGTSETQYF.

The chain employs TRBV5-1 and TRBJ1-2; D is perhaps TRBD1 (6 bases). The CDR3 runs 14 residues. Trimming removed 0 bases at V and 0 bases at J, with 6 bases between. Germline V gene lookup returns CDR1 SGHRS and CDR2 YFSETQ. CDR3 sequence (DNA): TGCGCCAGCAGCTTGGGACAGGCTAACTATGGCTACACCTTC. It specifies CASSLGQANYGYTF.

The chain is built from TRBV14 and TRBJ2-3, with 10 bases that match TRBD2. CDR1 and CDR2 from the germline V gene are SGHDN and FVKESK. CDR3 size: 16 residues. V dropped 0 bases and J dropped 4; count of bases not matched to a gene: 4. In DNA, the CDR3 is TGTGCCAGCAGCCAAGATAAGCGGGAGGGGTCAGATACGCAGTATTTT. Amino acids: CASSQDKREGSDTQYF. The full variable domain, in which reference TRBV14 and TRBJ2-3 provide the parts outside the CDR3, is EAGVTQFPSHSVIEKGQTVTLRCDPISGHDNLYWYRRVMGKEIKFLLHFVKESKQDESGMPNNRFLAERTGGTYSTLKVQPAELEDSGVYFCASSQDKREGSDTQYFGPGTRLTVL.

The CDR3 loop is CASTPEPGNTEAFF. CDR3 sequence (DNA): TGTGCCAGCACTCCGGAACCCGGGAACACTGAAGCTTTCTTT. The V and J genes are TRBV27 and TRBJ1-1; D unclear. Trimming left V 7 bases short and J 1 base short, with 13 bases between. The CDR3 length is 14 residues. Germline V gene lookup returns CDR1 MNHEY and CDR2 SMNVEV (reference sequence).

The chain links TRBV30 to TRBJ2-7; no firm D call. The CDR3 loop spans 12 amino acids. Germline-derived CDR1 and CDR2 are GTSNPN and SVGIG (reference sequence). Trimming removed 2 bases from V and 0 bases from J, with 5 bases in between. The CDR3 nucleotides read TGTGCCTGGAGTCCGGACTCCTACGAGCAGTACTTC. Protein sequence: CAWSPDSYEQYF.